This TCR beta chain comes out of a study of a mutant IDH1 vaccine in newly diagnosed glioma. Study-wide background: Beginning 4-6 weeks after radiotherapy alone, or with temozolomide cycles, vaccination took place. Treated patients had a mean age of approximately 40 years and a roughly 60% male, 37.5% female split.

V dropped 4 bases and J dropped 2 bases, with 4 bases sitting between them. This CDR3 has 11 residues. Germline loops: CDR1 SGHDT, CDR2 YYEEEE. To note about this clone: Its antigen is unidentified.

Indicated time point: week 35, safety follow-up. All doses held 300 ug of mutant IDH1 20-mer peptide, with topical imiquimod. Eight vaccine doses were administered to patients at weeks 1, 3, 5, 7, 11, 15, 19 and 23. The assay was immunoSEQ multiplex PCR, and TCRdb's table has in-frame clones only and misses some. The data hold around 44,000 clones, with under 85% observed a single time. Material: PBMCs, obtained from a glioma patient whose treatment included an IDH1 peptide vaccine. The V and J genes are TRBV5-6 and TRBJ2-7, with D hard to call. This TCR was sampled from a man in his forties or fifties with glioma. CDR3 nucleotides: TGTGCCAGCAGCCGTGCCTACGAGCAGTACTTC. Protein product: CASSRAYEQYF.